This T cell receptor (beta chain) came from a study of post-analysis software for immune sequencing data. As for the study in general: Disease courses included relapsing-remitting, secondary progressive and progressive-relapsing multiple sclerosis. Findings and caveats of the study: Comparison of patients with controls showed five or six TRBV segments more frequent in patients, TRBV5-6, TRBV5-1 and TRBV20-1 among them.

The ends were cut back, 3 bases at V and 5 bases at J, with 13 bases in the middle. CDR3 length equals 14 residues. The germline CDR1 and CDR2 sequences are MDHEN and SYDVKM. Unique molecular identifiers had been added to the TCR beta cDNA libraries. TCRdb re-called the PCR reads through MiXCR, storing one row per CDR3 protein. The table lists hundreds of thousands of distinct CDR3 sequences, more than 50% of them singletons, with approximately 10% in the top ten. Comment on this clonotype: The antigen remains undetermined.

The receptor's source is a girl aged 2 to 10 with multiple sclerosis. Sequenced sample: blood. V and J are TRBV28 and TRBJ1-1; no clear D gene. The CDR3 spells CASSLSWGGTEAFF. CDR3 bases: TGTGCCAGCAGTTTGTCTTGGGGAGGGACTGAAGCTTTCTTT. The variable domain in full, completed from reference TRBV28 and TRBJ1-1, reads DVKVTQSSRYLVKRTGEKVFLECVQDMDHENMFWYRQDPGLGLRLIYFSYDVKMKEKGDIPEGYSVSREKKERFSLILESASTNQTSMYLCASSLSWGGTEAFFGQGTRLTVV.